This entry is about one T cell receptor (beta chain). Each CDR3 protein gets one entry after TCRdb re-called the RT-PCR reads with MiXCR. The table shows 650,000 to 800,000 distinct CDR3 sequences, with 13% to 15% occurring only once. V gave up 5 bases and J gave up 7 bases, with 13 bases separating them. CDR1 is DFQATT, CDR2 SNEGSKA, per germline (reference sequence). The CDR3 loop spans 12 amino acids. The receptor was derived from a female donor in good health, serving as a healthy control. V is TRBV20-1 and J is TRBJ2-3; the D gene is possibly TRBD2 (6 bases). Sequencing was done on a sample of memory CD4+ T cells from blood. In DNA, the CDR3 is TGCAGTGCTCCGGGACTCGACAATACGCAGTATTTT. This translates into CSAPGLDNTQYF.